The T cell receptor (beta chain) described here comes from a study of cytomegalovirus exposure and HLA in healthy donors. Vbeta (60) and Jbeta (13) primers were used in the PCR. TCRdb keeps only in-frame clones here, not all; method: immunoSEQ multiplex PCR. The table records about 92,000 clones, roughly 80% of them present only once. The sample taken for sequencing was PBMCs. This TCR was sampled from a girl aged 2-9 years in good health and CMV-seropositive.

In DNA, the CDR3 is TGTGCCAGCAGCCGACAGGACCTATCCACTGAAGCTTTCTTT. Amino acid sequence: CASSRQDLSTEAFF. The chain carries TRBV6-6 and TRBJ1-1; maybe TRBD1 (6 bases). Looked up from germline, CDR1 is MNHNY and CDR2 is SVGAGI (reference sequence). Trimming left V 6 bases short and J 4 bases short, with 15 bases between. The CDR3 loop spans 14 amino acids.